This TCR beta chain was documented in a study of T-cell memory formation after mild COVID-19. Note on this clonotype: Its antigen is unknown.

Study-wide findings and caveats: Mainly CM and EM harbored the contracting CD4+ clones; mainly EMRA harbored the CD8+ ones.

TCRdb reanalysed the 5' RACE reads using MiXCR and keeps one entry per CDR3 protein. The table has some 450,000 distinct CDR3 sequences, about a sixth seen once. CDR3 length: 12 residues. V shed 4 bases and J shed 5 bases, with 8 bases lying between them. CDR1 and CDR2 from the germline V gene are SEHNR and FQNEAQ (reference sequence). This chain links TRBV7-9 with TRBJ1-1; the D is unclear. The clonotype comes from a young man who had mild COVID-19 (a few samples of this study predate the infection). Cell type and time point are not known. The sequencing sample was made of PBMCs or a T cell subset sorted from them (not recorded which). The CDR3 coding sequence is TGTGCCAGCAGCTACGGGTGGACTGAAGCTTTCTTT. As protein: CASSYGWTEAFF.